Sequencing of this TCR beta chain was carried out in a study of shared clonotypes between healthy human individuals. Trimming took 3 bases from V and 4 from J, leaving 17 bases between them. Germline values: CDR1 LNHNV, CDR2 YYDKDF (reference sequence). There are 16 residues in the CDR3. CD45RO-negative, CCR7-positively selected cells formed the naive CD8 fraction, excluding terminally differentiated effector memory CD45RA+ cells. This table comes from immunoSEQ multiplex PCR, and its TCRdb copy is limited to in-frame clones, with some not included. In the table there are more than 550,000 clones, roughly nine tenths of which are singletons. This clone was recorded only once.

The sequence was collected from a man aged 25-45 years in good health. The source material was naive CD8+ T cells sorted from blood. The chain is built from TRBV15 and TRBJ2-3, with D perhaps given as TRBD1 or TRBD2 (5 bases each). The CDR3 DNA is TGTGCCACCAGCAGGGAGAGGGGCACGGGATCAGATACGCAGTATTTT. This sequence encodes CATSRERGTGSDTQYF.